The 10 T cell receptor beta chains presented below share a single source sample, sequenced in a study of blood T cell repertoires in COVID-19. Here immunoSEQ multiplex PCR was the method, and the copy in TCRdb shows in-frame clones only, minus some. Of about 120,000 clones listed, 79% were seen once; the top ten hold under 5%. Sequences were obtained from peripheral blood. These receptors were collected from a woman older than 75 with acute or convalescent COVID-19.

The CDR3 bases are TGCAGCGTTGGTCAGGGCGGGAGTGTGACCCAGTACTTC. Its translation: CSVGQGGSVTQYF. The chain is built from TRBV29-1 and TRBJ2-5, with TRBD2 identical over 7 bases. After removal of 4 bases from V and 7 bases from J, the junction contained 9 bases not matched to a gene. The CDR3 has 13 amino acids. The germline V gene encodes CDR1 SQVTM and CDR2 ANQGSEA.

The chain is built from TRBV30 and TRBJ1-1; D is perhaps TRBD1 (5 bases). Trimming removed 2 bases at V and 2 bases at J, with 12 bases between. Per germline, CDR1 GTSNPN and CDR2 SVGIG (reference sequence). CDR3 length: 14 amino acids. CDR3 coding DNA: TGTGCCTGGAGTATTGGGGGACTCAACACTGAAGCTTTCTTT. It encodes CAWSIGGLNTEAFF.

J is TRBJ2-2 and V is TRBV6-5, with D possibly TRBD1 on 5 matching bases. V dropped 7 bases and J dropped 1 base, with 10 bases sitting between them. Germline assignment: CDR1 MNHEY and CDR2 SVGAGI. The CDR3 loop spans 14 amino acids. This CDR3 is CASTLGQNTGELFF. CDR3 DNA sequence: TGTGCCAGCACTCTAGGACAGAACACCGGGGAGCTGTTTTTT.

The chain combines TRBV2 with TRBJ1-2, with 7 bases aligning to TRBD1. Germline V CDR1 and CDR2: SNHLY, FYNNEI. This CDR3 comprises 16 residues. The J segment lost 7 bases and the V segment lost 0 bases, leaving 11 bases of the junction unmatched. The CDR3 DNA sequence: TGTGCCAGCAGTGAAGCGCTTGGCAGGGGGAAGCTTGGCTACACCTTC. Its protein product is CASSEALGRGKLGYTF. Variable domain in full (rest from reference TRBV2 and TRBJ1-2): EPEVTQTPSHQVTQMGQEVILRCVPISNHLYFYWYRQILGQKVEFLVSFYNNEISEKSEIFDDQFSVERPDGSNFTLKIRSTKLEDSAMYFCASSEALGRGKLGYTFGSGTRLTVV.

The V and J genes are TRBV30 and TRBJ1-1; TRBD1 is a possible D gene (5 bases). The length of the CDR3 is 13 residues. Germline V gives CDR1 GTSNPN, CDR2 SVGIG (reference sequence). Trimming stripped 5 bases from V and 1 base from J, with 11 bases between. CDR3 nucleotide sequence: TGTGCCTGGCAAGACCAGGGGAACACTGAAGCTTTCTTT. This encodes CAWQDQGNTEAFF.

The chain is built from TRBV4-2 and TRBJ2-2; 11 bases are a match to TRBD1. Germline V CDR1 and CDR2: LGHNA, YNFKEQ. The CDR3 loop spans 17 amino acids. V lost 1 base to trimming and J lost 4 bases; unmatched junction nucleotides: 5. The CDR3 DNA reads as TGTGCCAGCAGCCAAGGGAAGGACAGGGGGCTCACCGGGGAGCTGTTTTTT. This sequence encodes CASSQGKDRGLTGELFF.

The gene calls are TRBV2 and TRBJ1-1, with D maybe TRBD1 (6 bases). Germline values: CDR1 SNHLY, CDR2 FYNNEI. The CDR3 is made up of 13 amino acids. The ends were cut back, 1 base at V and 7 bases at J, with 10 bases in the middle. The CDR3 reads CASSEVWTVEAFF. As DNA, the CDR3 is TGTGCCAGCAGTGAAGTTTGGACAGTTGAAGCTTTCTTT.

This chain uses TRBV20-1 with TRBJ1-1, with 7 bases that match TRBD1. V lost 8 bases and J lost 9; bases outside the gene matches: 9. The CDR3 has 11 residues. In germline, CDR1 is DFQATT, CDR2 SNEGSKA (reference sequence). The CDR3 spells CSSLRDRKAFF. In DNA, the CDR3 is TGCAGTTCCTTAAGGGACAGAAAAGCTTTCTTT.

V usage is TRBV18 and J usage is TRBJ2-7, with no clear D. The germline V and J ends were trimmed by 2 bases and 4 bases, with 6 bases remaining between them. Germline CDR1 and CDR2: KGHSH and LQKENI. The CDR3 length is 12 residues. The CDR3 here is CASSPDGYEQYF. The DNA of the CDR3 is TGTGCCAGCTCACCAGACGGGTACGAGCAGTACTTC. Full variable domain (missing parts from reference TRBV18 and TRBJ2-7): NAGVMQNPRHLVRRRGQEARLRCSPMKGHSHVYWYRQLPEEGLKFMVYLQKENIIDESGMPKERFSAEFPKEGPSILRIQQVVRGDSAAYFCASSPDGYEQYFGPGTRLTVT.

This clone was detected once. The V gene is TRBV7-2, the J gene TRBJ1-1, with TRBD1 matching 7 bases. V lost 7 bases to trimming and J lost 1 base; unmatched junction nucleotides: 6. Germline assignment: CDR1 SGHTA and CDR2 FQGNSA. The CDR3 has 14 amino acids. The CDR3, as DNA: TGTGCCAGCACCCAAAACAGGGGGAACACTGAAGCTTTCTTT. Its translation is CASTQNRGNTEAFF.